This T cell receptor (beta chain) was identified during a study of blood T cell repertoires in COVID-19. Overall study: Acute and convalescent COVID-19 specimens originated in the United States, Italy and Spain. The cDNA or gDNA used as material had been derived from T cells, B-cell-depleted T cells, or PBMCs.

The CDR3 runs 13 residues. The germline CDR1 and CDR2 sequences are SGHKS and YYEKEE (reference sequence). The V gene end was trimmed by 2 bases and the J gene end by 4 bases; junction bases not matched to a gene: 1. Under the authors' procedure: How many nucleated cells were present was estimated from reference gene primer amplification. This table comes from immunoSEQ multiplex PCR, and its TCRdb copy is limited to in-frame clones, with some not included. V, J and clone size reflect that table, while D and trimming were determined from the DNA. The data contain roughly 69,000 clones, more than 75% of them seen just once; the ten biggest clones take up around 6.7%.

The gene calls are TRBV5-5 and TRBJ2-7; 9 nucleotides agree with TRBD2. The source material was peripheral blood. This clonotype was obtained from a man aged 45-60 years with active COVID-19. CDR3 loop: CASSFSGSYEQYF. In nucleotides, the CDR3 is TGTGCCAGCAGCTTTAGCGGGAGTTACGAGCAGTACTTC.